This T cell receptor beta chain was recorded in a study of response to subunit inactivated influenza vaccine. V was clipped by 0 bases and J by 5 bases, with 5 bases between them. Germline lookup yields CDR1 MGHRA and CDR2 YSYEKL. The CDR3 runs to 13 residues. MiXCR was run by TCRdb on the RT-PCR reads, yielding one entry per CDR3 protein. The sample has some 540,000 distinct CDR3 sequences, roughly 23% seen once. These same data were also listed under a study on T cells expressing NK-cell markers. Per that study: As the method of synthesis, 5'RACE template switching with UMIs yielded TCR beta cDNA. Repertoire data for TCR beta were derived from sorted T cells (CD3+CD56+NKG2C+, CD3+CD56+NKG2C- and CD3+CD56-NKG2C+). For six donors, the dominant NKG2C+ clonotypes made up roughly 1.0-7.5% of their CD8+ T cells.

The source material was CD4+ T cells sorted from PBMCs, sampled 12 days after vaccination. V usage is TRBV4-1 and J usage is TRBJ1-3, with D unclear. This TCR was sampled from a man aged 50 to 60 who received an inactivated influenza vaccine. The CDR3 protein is CASSQEERNTIYF. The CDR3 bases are TGCGCCAGCAGCCAAGAAGAGAGAAACACCATATATTTT.